A selection of T cell receptor beta chains follows, all from one sample in a study of CD8 T cells in ankylosing spondylitis. TCRdb fed the 5' RACE reads into MiXCR, producing one record per CDR3 protein. The table lists a few hundred thousand distinct CDR3 sequences, about a sixth of them singletons. Sequencing was performed on blood, either unsorted or a sorted T cell fraction (not recorded which). Every receptor here comes from a male donor with ankylosing spondylitis. The CDR3 runs from the conserved cysteine through the conserved F or W. Fields, in order: D gene, J gene, clone size, V gene, CDR3 DNA, CDR3 protein. A D gene is named only where the DNA matches it firmly. Clone size, where shown, is once, few, many, or a class for clones that have expanded.

D gene: .
J gene: TRBJ1-3
clone size: .
V gene: TRBV5-5
CDR3 DNA: TGTGCCAGCAGCTTAATCGTGTCGGGAAACACCATATATTTT
CDR3 protein: CASSLIVSGNTIYF

D gene: .
J gene: TRBJ1-2
clone size: few
V gene: TRBV6-1
CDR3 DNA: TGTGCCAGCAGTGAGGCAGGGACGGGGGAGTATGGCTACACCTTC
CDR3 protein: CASSEAGTGEYGYTF

D gene: TRBD1
J gene: TRBJ2-5
clone size: many
V gene: TRBV20-1
CDR3 DNA: TGCAGTGCTTTAAAACCGGGACAGATACAAGAGACCCAGTACTTC
CDR3 protein: CSALKPGQIQETQYF

D gene: TRBD2
J gene: TRBJ2-1
clone size: .
V gene: TRBV20-1
CDR3 DNA: TGCAGTGCTAGGAAACCGGGACTAGCGGGTCGGGGTGAGCAGTTCTTC
CDR3 protein: CSARKPGLAGRGEQFF

D gene: .
J gene: TRBJ1-2
clone size: .
V gene: TRBV7-2
CDR3 DNA: TGTGCCAGCAGCCCGCCGGGGGGCTACACCTTC
CDR3 protein: CASSPPGGYTF

D gene: .
J gene: TRBJ2-5
clone size: .
V gene: TRBV3-1
CDR3 DNA: TGTGCCAGCAGCCCCCGGGTGGGGGTTTATCAAGAGACCCAGTACTTC
CDR3 protein: CASSPRVGVYQETQYF

D gene: .
J gene: TRBJ2-1
clone size: few
V gene: TRBV12-3/TRBV12-4
CDR3 DNA: TGTGCCAGCACCAGACAGACCTACAATGAGCAGTTCTTC
CDR3 protein: CASTRQTYNEQFF

D gene: TRBD1
J gene: TRBJ1-1
clone size: few
V gene: TRBV7-3
CDR3 DNA: TGTGCCAGCAGCTTAACCGGGACAGCAAACACTGAAGCTTTCTTT
CDR3 protein: CASSLTGTANTEAFF

D gene: .
J gene: TRBJ1-1
clone size: .
V gene: TRBV30
CDR3 DNA: TGTGCCTGGAGTAGGGTTGAAGCTTTCTTT
CDR3 protein: CAWSRVEAFF

D gene: .
J gene: TRBJ2-3
clone size: few
V gene: TRBV6-5
CDR3 DNA: TGTGCCAGCAGTTACTCGGGTCAGGGAGGCACAGATACGCAGTATTTT
CDR3 protein: CASSYSGQGGTDTQYF

D gene: .
J gene: TRBJ2-1
clone size: few
V gene: TRBV6-5
CDR3 DNA: TGTGCCAGCAGTTACGGGACAAGGCACAATGAGCAGTTCTTC
CDR3 protein: CASSYGTRHNEQFF

D gene: .
J gene: TRBJ2-5
clone size: .
V gene: TRBV9
CDR3 DNA: TGTGCCAGCAGCGTATTGGGGACTCCCCAAGAGACCCAGTACTTC
CDR3 protein: CASSVLGTPQETQYF

D gene: .
J gene: TRBJ1-1
clone size: .
V gene: TRBV7-2
CDR3 DNA: TGTGCCAGCAGCTTAGTTACACCCAACACTGAAGCTTTCTTT
CDR3 protein: CASSLVTPNTEAFF

D gene: .
J gene: TRBJ2-7
clone size: once
V gene: TRBV28
CDR3 DNA: TGTGCCAGTACTCGGGAGTATCGGGGCGAGCAGTACTTC
CDR3 protein: CASTREYRGEQYF

D gene: TRBD2
J gene: TRBJ2-3
clone size: .
V gene: TRBV6-1
CDR3 DNA: TGTGCCAGCAGCGTACTAGCGGCTAGCACAGATACGCAGTATTTT
CDR3 protein: CASSVLAASTDTQYF

D gene: TRBD2
J gene: TRBJ2-3
clone size: few
V gene: TRBV11-2
CDR3 DNA: TGTGCCAGCAGCTTAGGATTCGCGGGAGGGTATTCCACCCCAGATACGCAGTATTTT
CDR3 protein: CASSLGFAGGYSTPDTQYF

D gene: TRBD2
J gene: TRBJ2-3
clone size: few
V gene: TRBV11-2
CDR3 DNA: TGTGCCAGCACCCTTGTGGGCTATAGCGGGGGTACGGATACGCAGTATTTT
CDR3 protein: CASTLVGYSGGTDTQYF

D gene: TRBD2
J gene: TRBJ2-3
clone size: .
V gene: TRBV12-3/TRBV12-4
CDR3 DNA: TGTGCCAGCAGTTTAGCTACTAGCGGGGGGCGGGATACGCAGTATTTT
CDR3 protein: CASSLATSGGRDTQYF

D gene: .
J gene: TRBJ2-4
clone size: .
V gene: TRBV27
CDR3 DNA: TGTGCCAGGGGGGGATTAGCCAAAAACATTCAGTACTTC
CDR3 protein: CARGGLAKNIQYF

D gene: TRBD1
J gene: TRBJ1-4
clone size: .
V gene: TRBV12-3/TRBV12-4
CDR3 DNA: TGTGCCAGCAGTTCAACGGGACAGGGAGGAAAACTGTTTTTT
CDR3 protein: CASSSTGQGGKLFF

D gene: .
J gene: TRBJ2-3
clone size: .
V gene: TRBV24-1
CDR3 DNA: TGTGCCACCAGTGATTCGGCAACAGTTGGAGATACGCAGTATTTT
CDR3 protein: CATSDSATVGDTQYF

D gene: .
J gene: TRBJ2-2
clone size: .
V gene: TRBV11-2
CDR3 DNA: TGTGCCAGCAGCTCGCCCGGGACACTCACCGGGGAGCTGTTTTTT
CDR3 protein: CASSSPGTLTGELFF

D gene: .
J gene: TRBJ1-4
clone size: .
V gene: TRBV20-1
CDR3 DNA: TGCAGTGCTAGAGATCGAAGGGGTGGAACTAATGAAAAACTGTTTTTT
CDR3 protein: CSARDRRGGTNEKLFF

D gene: TRBD1
J gene: TRBJ1-1
clone size: few
V gene: TRBV10-3
CDR3 DNA: TGTGCCATCAGTGACCCGGGACAGGTGAACACTGAAGCTTTCTTT
CDR3 protein: CAISDPGQVNTEAFF

D gene: .
J gene: TRBJ2-1
clone size: .
V gene: TRBV7-9
CDR3 DNA: TGTGCCAGCAGCTCGAGGGGCGGGGTCTCCTACAATGAGCAGTTCTTC
CDR3 protein: CASSSRGGVSYNEQFF

D gene: .
J gene: TRBJ2-2
clone size: .
V gene: TRBV2
CDR3 DNA: TGTGCCAGCACCTTACAGCCGAACACCGGGGAGCTGTTTTTT
CDR3 protein: CASTLQPNTGELFF

D gene: .
J gene: TRBJ1-1
clone size: .
V gene: TRBV14
CDR3 DNA: TGTGCCAGCAGCCAAGGACTGATCACTGAAGCTTTCTTT
CDR3 protein: CASSQGLITEAFF

D gene: .
J gene: TRBJ2-2
clone size: many
V gene: TRBV25-1
CDR3 DNA: TGTGCCAGCAGCGGGGAGTACACCGGGGAGCTGTTTTTT
CDR3 protein: CASSGEYTGELFF

D gene: .
J gene: TRBJ2-3
clone size: .
V gene: TRBV21-1
CDR3 DNA: TGTGCCAGCAGCAAAGAAGGGGGCCACCCGGATACGCAGTATTTT
CDR3 protein: CASSKEGGHPDTQYF

D gene: .
J gene: TRBJ1-3
clone size: .
V gene: TRBV5-5
CDR3 DNA: TGTGCCAGCAGCTATGACCCAGGGCCTGGAAACACCATATATTTT
CDR3 protein: CASSYDPGPGNTIYF

D gene: .
J gene: TRBJ2-1
clone size: few
V gene: TRBV3-1
CDR3 DNA: TGTGCCAGCGTTAGCGGATACAATGAGCAGTTCTTC
CDR3 protein: CASVSGYNEQFF

D gene: TRBD2
J gene: TRBJ2-7
clone size: .
V gene: TRBV11-2
CDR3 DNA: TGTGCCAGCAGTCGAGGAGGTAGCGGGGGGCTAGGCTACGAGCAGTACTTC
CDR3 protein: CASSRGGSGGLGYEQYF

D gene: TRBD1
J gene: TRBJ1-3
clone size: .
V gene: TRBV12-3/TRBV12-4
CDR3 DNA: TGTGCCAGCACGGGGACAGAACTAGGAGGAAACACCATATATTTT
CDR3 protein: CASTGTELGGNTIYF

D gene: TRBD2
J gene: TRBJ2-1
clone size: many
V gene: TRBV29-1
CDR3 DNA: TGCAGCGTTGCTGGGTCTAGCGGTAATGAGCAGTTCTTC
CDR3 protein: CSVAGSSGNEQFF

D gene: TRBD1
J gene: TRBJ1-3
clone size: once
V gene: TRBV3-1
CDR3 DNA: TGTGCCAGCAGCCACCGCGGGACAGGGAATAGTGGAAACACCACATATTTT
CDR3 protein: CASSHRGTGNSGNTTYF

D gene: TRBD1
J gene: TRBJ1-2
clone size: .
V gene: TRBV12-3/TRBV12-4
CDR3 DNA: TGTGCCAGCAGCCCGGGACAGGGGGTGACGGGCTACACCTTC
CDR3 protein: CASSPGQGVTGYTF

D gene: TRBD2
J gene: TRBJ2-5
clone size: .
V gene: TRBV14
CDR3 DNA: TGTGCCAGCAGCCAAGGACTAGCGGGAGTAGAGACCCAGTACTTC
CDR3 protein: CASSQGLAGVETQYF

D gene: .
J gene: TRBJ2-5
clone size: many
V gene: TRBV29-1
CDR3 DNA: TGCAGCGTTGATGGCCTCGGAGGGGAGACCCAGTACTTC
CDR3 protein: CSVDGLGGETQYF

D gene: .
J gene: TRBJ2-1
clone size: .
V gene: TRBV9
CDR3 DNA: TGTGCCAGCAGCGAGACACCAAACAATGAGCAGTTCTTC
CDR3 protein: CASSETPNNEQFF

D gene: TRBD2
J gene: TRBJ2-7
clone size: few
V gene: TRBV3-1
CDR3 DNA: TGTGCCAGTAGCCAAGGGCCGGGAGGGCCCAACGAGCAGTACTTC
CDR3 protein: CASSQGPGGPNEQYF

D gene: .
J gene: TRBJ1-1
clone size: few
V gene: TRBV4-1
CDR3 DNA: TGCGCCAGCAGCCAAGGGGGCAGGGTGAACACTGAAGCTTTCTTT
CDR3 protein: CASSQGGRVNTEAFF